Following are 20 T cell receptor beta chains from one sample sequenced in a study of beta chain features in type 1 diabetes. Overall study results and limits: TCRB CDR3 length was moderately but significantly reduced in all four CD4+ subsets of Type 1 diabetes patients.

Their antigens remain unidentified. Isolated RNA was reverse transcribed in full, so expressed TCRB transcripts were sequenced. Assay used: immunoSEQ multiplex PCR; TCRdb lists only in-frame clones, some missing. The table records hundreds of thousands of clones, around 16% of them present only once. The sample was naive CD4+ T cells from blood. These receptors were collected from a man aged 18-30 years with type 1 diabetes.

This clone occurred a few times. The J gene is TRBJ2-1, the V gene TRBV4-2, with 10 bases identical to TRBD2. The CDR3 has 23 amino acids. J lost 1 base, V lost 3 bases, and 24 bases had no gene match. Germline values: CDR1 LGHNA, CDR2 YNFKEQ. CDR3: CASSQRDGLAGEWKVRSYNEQFF. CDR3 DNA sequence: TGTGCCAGCAGCCAGAGAGACGGGCTAGCGGGAGAATGGAAGGTGAGGTCCTACAATGAGCAGTTCTTC.

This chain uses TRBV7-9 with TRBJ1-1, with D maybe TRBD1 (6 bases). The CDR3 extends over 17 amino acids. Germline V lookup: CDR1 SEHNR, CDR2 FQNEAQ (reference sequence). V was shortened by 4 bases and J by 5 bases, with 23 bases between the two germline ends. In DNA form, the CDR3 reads TGTGCCAGCAGCTCCTCAGGGGAAATAGTGGAAGAGACTGAAGCTTTCTTT. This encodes CASSSSGEIVEETEAFF.

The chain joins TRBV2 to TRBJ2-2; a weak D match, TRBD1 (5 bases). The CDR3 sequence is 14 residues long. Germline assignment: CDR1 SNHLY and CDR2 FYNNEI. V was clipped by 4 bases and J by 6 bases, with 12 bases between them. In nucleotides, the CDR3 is TGTGCCAGCAGTGCAGGGTTTCTAGCCGGGGAGCTGTTTTTT. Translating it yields CASSAGFLAGELFF.

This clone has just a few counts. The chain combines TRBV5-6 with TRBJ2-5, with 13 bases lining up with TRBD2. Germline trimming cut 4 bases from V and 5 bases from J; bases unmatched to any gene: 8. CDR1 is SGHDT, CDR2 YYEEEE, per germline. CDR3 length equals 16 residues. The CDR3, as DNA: TGTGCCAGCAGCGATCGCCGACTAGCGGGGGGCGAGACCCAGTACTTC. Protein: CASSDRRLAGGETQYF.

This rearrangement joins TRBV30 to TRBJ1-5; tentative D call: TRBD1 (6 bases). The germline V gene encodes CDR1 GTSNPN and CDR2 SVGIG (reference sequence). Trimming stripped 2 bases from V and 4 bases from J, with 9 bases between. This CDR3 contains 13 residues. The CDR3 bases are TGTGCCTGGAGTCGCACAGGGAATCAGCCCCAGCATTTT. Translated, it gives CAWSRTGNQPQHF. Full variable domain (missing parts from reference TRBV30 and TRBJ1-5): SQTIHQWPATLVQPVGSPLSLECTVEGTSNPNLYWYRQAAGRGLQLLFYSVGIGQISSEVPQNLSASRPQDRQFILSSKKLLLSDSGFYLCAWSRTGNQPQHFGDGTRLSIL.

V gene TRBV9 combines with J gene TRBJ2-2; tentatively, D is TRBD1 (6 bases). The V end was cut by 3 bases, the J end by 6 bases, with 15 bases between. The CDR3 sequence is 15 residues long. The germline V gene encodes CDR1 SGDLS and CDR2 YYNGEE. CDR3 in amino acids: CASSGRTVDPGELFF. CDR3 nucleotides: TGTGCCAGCAGCGGTCGGACAGTGGACCCCGGGGAGCTGTTTTTT.

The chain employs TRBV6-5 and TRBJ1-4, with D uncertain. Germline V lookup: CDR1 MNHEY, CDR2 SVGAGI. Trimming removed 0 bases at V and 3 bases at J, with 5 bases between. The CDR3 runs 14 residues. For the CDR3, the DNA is TGTGCCAGCAGTTACTCCCGGTCTAATGAAAAACTGTTTTTT. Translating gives CASSYSRSNEKLFF.

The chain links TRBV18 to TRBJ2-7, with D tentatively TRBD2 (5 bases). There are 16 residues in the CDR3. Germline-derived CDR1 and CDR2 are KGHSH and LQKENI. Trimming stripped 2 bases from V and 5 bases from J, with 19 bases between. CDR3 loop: CASSPRLMGIRDEQYF. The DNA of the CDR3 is TGTGCCAGCTCACCAAGACTAATGGGGATTCGGGACGAGCAGTACTTC.

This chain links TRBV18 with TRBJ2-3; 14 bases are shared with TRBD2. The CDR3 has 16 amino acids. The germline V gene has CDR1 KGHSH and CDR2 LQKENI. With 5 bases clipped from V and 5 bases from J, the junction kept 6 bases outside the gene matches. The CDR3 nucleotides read TGTGCCAGCTCATCCGGGACTAGCGGGAGTGTAGATACGCAGTATTTT. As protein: CASSSGTSGSVDTQYF.

Here the CDR3 DNA reads TGCGCCAGCAGCCCCGATAGACTAGCGCTCACAGATACGCAGTATTTT. This gives the protein CASSPDRLALTDTQYF. The rearrangement uses TRBV5-1 and TRBJ2-3, with 8 bases aligning to TRBD2. The CDR3 extends over 16 amino acids. Germline trimming cut 4 bases from V and 2 bases from J; bases unmatched to any gene: 9. CDR1 is SGHRS and CDR2 is YFSETQ in the germline V gene.

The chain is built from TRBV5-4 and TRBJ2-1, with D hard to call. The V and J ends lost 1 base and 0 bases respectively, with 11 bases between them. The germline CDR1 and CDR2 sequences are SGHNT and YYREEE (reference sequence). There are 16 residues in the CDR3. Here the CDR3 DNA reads TGTGCCAGCAGCTTGAACCCGCTGAGCTCCTACAATGAGCAGTTCTTC. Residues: CASSLNPLSSYNEQFF. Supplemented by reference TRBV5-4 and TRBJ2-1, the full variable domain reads ETGVTQSPTHLIKTRGQQVTLRCSSQSGHNTVSWYQQALGQGPQFIFQYYREEENGRGNFPPRFSGLQFPNYSSELNVNALELDDSALYLCASSLNPLSSYNEQFFGPGTRLTVL.

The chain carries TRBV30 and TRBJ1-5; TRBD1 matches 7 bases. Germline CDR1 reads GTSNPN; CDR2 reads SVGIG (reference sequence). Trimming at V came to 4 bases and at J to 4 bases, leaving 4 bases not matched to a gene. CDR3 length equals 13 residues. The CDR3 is CAWTTGLNQPQHF. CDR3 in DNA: TGTGCCTGGACGACAGGGTTGAATCAGCCCCAGCATTTT. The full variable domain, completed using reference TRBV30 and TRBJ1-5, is SQTIHQWPATLVQPVGSPLSLECTVEGTSNPNLYWYRQAAGRGLQLLFYSVGIGQISSEVPQNLSASRPQDRQFILSSKKLLLSDSGFYLCAWTTGLNQPQHFGDGTRLSIL.

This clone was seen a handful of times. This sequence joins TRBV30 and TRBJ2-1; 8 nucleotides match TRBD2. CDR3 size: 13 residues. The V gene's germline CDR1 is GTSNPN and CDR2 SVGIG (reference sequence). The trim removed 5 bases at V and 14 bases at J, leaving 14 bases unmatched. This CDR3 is CAWAGRGVYREFF. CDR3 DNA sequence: TGTGCCTGGGCTGGGCGGGGGGTCTATCGGGAGTTCTTC. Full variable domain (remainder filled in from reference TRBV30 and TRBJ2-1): SQTIHQWPATLVQPVGSPLSLECTVEGTSNPNLYWYRQAAGRGLQLLFYSVGIGQISSEVPQNLSASRPQDRQFILSSKKLLLSDSGFYLCAWAGRGVYREFFGPGTRLTVL.

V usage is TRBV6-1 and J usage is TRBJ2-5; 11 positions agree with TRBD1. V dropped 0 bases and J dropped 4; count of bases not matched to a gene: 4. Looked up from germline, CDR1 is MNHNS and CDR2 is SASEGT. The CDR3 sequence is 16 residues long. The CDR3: CASSEADRGHPETQYF. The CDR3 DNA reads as TGTGCCAGCAGTGAAGCGGACAGGGGGCATCCAGAGACCCAGTACTTC.

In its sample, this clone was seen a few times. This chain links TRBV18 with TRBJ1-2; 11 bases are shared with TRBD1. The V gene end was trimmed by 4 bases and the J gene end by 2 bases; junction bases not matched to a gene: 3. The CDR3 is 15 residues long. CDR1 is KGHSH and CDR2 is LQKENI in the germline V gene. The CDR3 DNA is TGTGCCAGCTCACTACGGACAGGGGGCAACTATGGCTACACCTTC. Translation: CASSLRTGGNYGYTF. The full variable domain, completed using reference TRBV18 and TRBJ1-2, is NAGVMQNPRHLVRRRGQEARLRCSPMKGHSHVYWYRQLPEEGLKFMVYLQKENIIDESGMPKERFSAEFPKEGPSILRIQQVVRGDSAAYFCASSLRTGGNYGYTFGSGTRLTVV.

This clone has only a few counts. The CDR3 sequence: CASSSRGYNFLLNRETQYF. The DNA of the CDR3 is TGTGCCAGCAGCTCCAGGGGGTACAACTTCCTGTTAAACCGAGAGACCCAGTACTTC. The rearrangement uses TRBV7-9 and TRBJ2-5; 7 bases fit TRBD1. CDR1 is SEHNR, CDR2 FQNEAQ, per germline (reference sequence). This CDR3 spans 19 amino acids. V shed 4 bases and J 4 bases; nucleotides not matched to a gene: 21.

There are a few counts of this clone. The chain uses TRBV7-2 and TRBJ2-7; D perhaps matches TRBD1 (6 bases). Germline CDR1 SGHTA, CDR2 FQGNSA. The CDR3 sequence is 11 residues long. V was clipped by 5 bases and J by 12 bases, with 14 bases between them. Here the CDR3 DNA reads TGTGCCAGCAGCGCGACAGGCCTCTGGTACTTC. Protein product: CASSATGLWYF.

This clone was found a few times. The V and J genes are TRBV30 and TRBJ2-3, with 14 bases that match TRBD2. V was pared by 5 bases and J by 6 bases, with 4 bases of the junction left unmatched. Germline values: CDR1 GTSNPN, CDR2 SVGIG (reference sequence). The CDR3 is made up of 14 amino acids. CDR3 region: CAWGTSGGADTQYF. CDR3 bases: TGTGCCTGGGGGACTAGCGGGGGCGCGGATACGCAGTATTTT. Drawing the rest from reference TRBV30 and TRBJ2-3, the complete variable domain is SQTIHQWPATLVQPVGSPLSLECTVEGTSNPNLYWYRQAAGRGLQLLFYSVGIGQISSEVPQNLSASRPQDRQFILSSKKLLLSDSGFYLCAWGTSGGADTQYFGPGTRLTVL.

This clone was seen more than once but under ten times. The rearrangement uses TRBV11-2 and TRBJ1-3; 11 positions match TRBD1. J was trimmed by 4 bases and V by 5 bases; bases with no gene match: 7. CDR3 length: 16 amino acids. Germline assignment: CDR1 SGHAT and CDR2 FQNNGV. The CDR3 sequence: CASSLRTGGEGNTIYF. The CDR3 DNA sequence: TGTGCCAGCAGCCTCCGGACAGGGGGCGAAGGAAACACCATATATTTT.

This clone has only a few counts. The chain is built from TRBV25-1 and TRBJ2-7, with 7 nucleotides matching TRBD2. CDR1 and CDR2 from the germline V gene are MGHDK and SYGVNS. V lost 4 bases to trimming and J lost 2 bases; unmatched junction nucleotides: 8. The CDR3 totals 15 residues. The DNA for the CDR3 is TGTGCCAGCAGTGGGGCTAGCGGAGAACCCTACGAGCAGTACTTC. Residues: CASSGASGEPYEQYF.